This T cell receptor beta chain is from a study of metastatic and nonmetastatic thyroid tumors. Across the whole study: Thyroid patients, malignant and benign, had repertoires compared across blood and tumor or nodule tissue.

Every patient underwent thyroid surgery untreated. MiXCR re-clonotyped the PCR reads for TCRdb. The sample shows almost 9,500 clones, around 28% of them seen only once. The V end lost 1 base, the J end lost 0 bases, and 6 bases lay between the germline ends. The CDR3 contains 14 residues. Per germline, CDR1 LGHNA and CDR2 YNFKEQ. Material for sequencing was tumor tissue. The clonotype comes from a female donor with papillary thyroid cancer or a benign thyroid nodule (not recorded which). Some clones in this sample may be carry-over from other donors' samples. This chain links TRBV4-2 with TRBJ1-1, with D unresolved. DNA for the CDR3: TGTGCCAGCAGCCAAGGGGAATTGAACACTGAAGCTTTCTTT. Translated, it gives CASSQGELNTEAFF.